One and the same sample provided the 28 T cell receptor beta chains below, sequenced in a study of T-cell memory formation after mild COVID-19 (dated by TCRdb to the early 2020s). Library preparation used 5' RACE. The instrument was an Illumina NovaSeq 6000. TCRdb handled the public reads itself, with Q25 trimming in fastp and clone calling in MiXCR, and kept productive beta chains. Merged by CDR3 protein, the rows form single entries marked with the most common genes and DNA. The sample table holds approximately 490,000 distinct CDR3 sequences, of which around 21% were seen once. In total, the top ten clones hold approximately 12% of the sample. The specimen was PBMCs or a T cell subset sorted from them (not recorded which). These receptors came from an adult woman who had mild COVID-19 (a few samples of this study predate the infection). The sample titles of this study are shuffled in the database, so cell type and time point are left out; the donor was told from shared clones.

This clonotype was recorded many times. The rearrangement links TRBV5-6 to TRBJ2-6; TRBD1 matches at 12 bases. Trimming took 2 bases from V and 0 from J; bases not matched to a gene: 12. Germline lookup yields CDR1 SGHDT and CDR2 YYEEEE. The CDR3 loop spans 21 amino acids. CDR3 in amino acids: CASSFGTGGRGIFSGANVLTF. The DNA for the CDR3 is TGTGCCAGCAGCTTCGGGACAGGGGGCCGCGGGATTTTCTCTGGGGCCAACGTCCTGACTTTC. The full variable domain, rest sourced from reference TRBV5-6 and TRBJ2-6, is DAGVTQSPTHLIKTRGQQVTLRCSPKSGHDTVSWYQQALGQGPQFIFQYYEEEERQRGNFPDRFSGHQFPNYSSELNVNALLLGDSALYLCASSFGTGGRGIFSGANVLTFGAGSRLTVL.

This clonotype occurred a few times. This chain joins TRBV5-1 and TRBJ1-1; 8 bases fit TRBD1. Trimming took 0 bases from V and 3 from J; bases not matched to a gene: 7. Germline lookup yields CDR1 SGHRS and CDR2 YFSETQ. The CDR3 runs to 16 residues. The chain's CDR3 is CASSLDRGVLDTEAFF. CDR3 sequence (DNA): TGCGCCAGCAGCTTGGACAGGGGGGTGTTAGACACTGAAGCTTTCTTT.

This clonotype was seen a few times. V is TRBV5-6 and J is TRBJ2-7, with D perhaps matching TRBD1 (5 bases). The CDR3 has 15 amino acids. Trimming removed 3 bases from V and 1 base from J, with 14 bases in between. CDR1 SGHDT and CDR2 YYEEEE come from the germline V gene. The CDR3 nucleotides are TGTGCCAGCAGCTGGGAACAGGACGATTCCTACGAGCAGTACTTC. Encoded protein: CASSWEQDDSYEQYF.

V is TRBV29-1 and J is TRBJ2-7; TRBD2 matches at 8 bases. Germline loops: CDR1 SQVTM, CDR2 ANQGSEA. The CDR3 extends over 15 amino acids. V dropped 4 bases and J dropped 3; count of bases not matched to a gene: 11. CDR3 residues: CSVASGTSGSYEQYF. The CDR3 DNA follows: TGCAGCGTTGCCTCGGGGACTAGTGGAAGCTACGAGCAGTACTTC.

This clonotype was counted a few times. The genes are TRBV4-1 and TRBJ2-1; 12 bases map to TRBD2. The CDR3 extends over 15 amino acids. V lost 6 bases, J lost 7 bases, and 7 bases stayed unmatched. Germline V gene sequence: CDR1 MGHRA, CDR2 YSYEKL. The CDR3 reads CASRLLAGGGNEQFF. CDR3 coding DNA: TGCGCCAGCAGATTACTAGCGGGGGGCGGAAATGAGCAGTTCTTC.

The chain couples TRBV6-5 to TRBJ2-7; a possible D gene is TRBD1 (5 bases). V lost 0 bases to trimming and J lost 3 bases, with 12 bases between them. The CDR3 spans 15 residues. Per the germline V gene, CDR1 is MNHEY and CDR2 is SVGAGI. DNA for the CDR3: TGTGCCAGCAGTTACTCGCGCCCGCAGGGCTACGAGCAGTACTTC. This codes for CASSYSRPQGYEQYF.

The V and J genes are TRBV4-1 and TRBJ1-6; D is ambiguous. Per the germline V gene, CDR1 is MGHRA and CDR2 is YSYEKL. V was pared by 1 base and J by 10 bases, with 14 bases between. This CDR3 comprises 15 residues. The CDR3 protein is CASSQVVAGGSPLHF. CDR3 in DNA: TGCGCCAGCAGCCAAGTAGTGGCAGGAGGGTCACCCCTCCACTTT.

This chain links TRBV7-2 with TRBJ2-1; 9 bases fit TRBD2. Trimming at V came to 5 bases and at J to 2 bases, leaving 4 bases not matched to a gene. The CDR3 covers 15 residues. CDR1 and CDR2 from the germline V gene are SGHTA and FQGNSA. This chain's CDR3 is CASSAAGGPYNEQFF. The DNA for the CDR3 is TGTGCCAGCAGCGCTGCGGGGGGGCCCTACAATGAGCAGTTCTTC.

V and J are TRBV5-1 and TRBJ2-3; D ambiguous. Germline CDR1 reads SGHRS; CDR2 reads YFSETQ. Trimming left V 1 base short and J 5 bases short, with 11 bases between. The CDR3 loop spans 14 amino acids. CDR3 protein: CASSLYGVVDTQYF. The CDR3 DNA reads TGCGCCAGCAGCTTGTATGGGGTGGTAGATACGCAGTATTTT. The whole variable domain, remainder taken from reference TRBV5-1 and TRBJ2-3, is KAGVTQTPRYLIKTRGQQVTLSCSPISGHRSVSWYQQTPGQGLQFLFEYFSETQRNKGNFPGRFSGRQFSNSRSEMNVSTLELGDSALYLCASSLYGVVDTQYFGPGTRLTVL.

This sequence joins TRBV6-6 and TRBJ2-2; D is perhaps TRBD2 (6 bases). From germline, CDR1 is MNHNY and CDR2 SVGAGI (reference sequence). V gave up 3 bases and J gave up 6 bases, with 14 bases separating them. The CDR3 extends over 15 amino acids. CDR3 in DNA: TGTGCCAGCAGTTATCGACTAGGCGTTCCCGGGGAGCTGTTTTTT. Translating gives CASSYRLGVPGELFF.

In this sample, this clonotype turned up a few times. V usage is TRBV27 and J usage is TRBJ2-1, with TRBD2 matching over 8 bases. The trim removed 5 bases at V and 0 bases at J, leaving 9 bases unmatched. The germline V gene has CDR1 MNHEY and CDR2 SMNVEV (reference sequence). CDR3 length: 17 amino acids. CDR3 DNA: TGTGCCAGCAGTCCCCTCGGGGGGGGAGTCTCCTACAATGAGCAGTTCTTC. It codes for CASSPLGGGVSYNEQFF.

Details on this clonotype: The missing conserved phenylalanine or tryptophan at the end of this CDR3 makes a read error likely. The rearrangement uses TRBV5-1 and TRBJ2-1; D not resolved. Germline V gene lookup returns CDR1 SGHRS and CDR2 YFSETQ. The CDR3 extends over 17 amino acids. Trimming shortened V by 2 bases and J by 5 bases, and 20 bases separated the two germline ends. CDR3 coding DNA: TGCGCCAGCAGCTTAATTTACTTGGGCAGGCTAAACAATGAGCAGTTCTTA. It codes for CASSLIYLGRLNNEQFL.

This clonotype showed up just a few times. The chain joins TRBV6-2 or TRBV6-3 to TRBJ2-5; 7 nucleotides align to TRBD1. Trimming at V came to 7 bases and at J to 3 bases, leaving 17 bases not matched to a gene. In germline, CDR1 is MNHEY, CDR2 SVGEGT. The CDR3 runs 17 residues. CDR3 nucleotide sequence: TGTGCCAGCACCACCTCCAAGACGGGGACAGAGGAAGAGACCCAGTACTTC. This codes for CASTTSKTGTEEETQYF.

This clonotype showed up many times. The rearrangement joins TRBV7-2 to TRBJ2-4; no clear D gene. This CDR3 spans 12 amino acids. The V gene's germline CDR1 is SGHTA and CDR2 FQGNSA. With 5 bases removed from V and 9 bases from J, the gap between germline ends came to 11 bases. This CDR3 reads CASSASSAIQYF. Written as DNA, the CDR3 is TGTGCCAGCAGCGCCTCGTCTGCCATTCAGTACTTC.

The V gene is TRBV30, the J gene TRBJ2-5; D uncertain. Germline CDR1 reads GTSNPN; CDR2 reads SVGIG (reference sequence). V lost 3 bases and J 1 base, leaving 3 bases between the germline ends. The CDR3 totals 11 residues. CDR3 protein: CAWSAQETQYF. The CDR3 nucleotides read TGTGCCTGGAGCGCCCAAGAGACCCAGTACTTC.

This clonotype has just a few counts. V and J are TRBV3-1 and TRBJ1-6, with TRBD1 matching 9 bases. This CDR3 spans 16 amino acids. Germline V gene data show CDR1 as LGHDT and CDR2 as YNNKEL (reference sequence). Trimming took 1 base from V and 9 from J; bases not matched to a gene: 7. CDR3 DNA sequence: TGTGCCAGCAGCCAAGGCCCCGGGACAGGGAGTTCACCCCTCCACTTT. It specifies CASSQGPGTGSSPLHF.

The J gene is TRBJ1-1, the V gene TRBV5-1, with D possibly TRBD1 on 6 matching bases. This CDR3 has 15 residues. The V gene lost 1 base and the J gene lost 1 base, with 11 bases spanning the gap. Germline V lookup: CDR1 SGHRS, CDR2 YFSETQ. DNA of the CDR3: TGCGCCAGCAGCTTGACAGGGTTCGCGAACACTGAAGCTTTCTTT. It codes for CASSLTGFANTEAFF.

This rearrangement joins TRBV5-1 to TRBJ1-4; the D is unclear. The CDR3 has 12 residues. Trimming took 3 bases from V and 5 from J, leaving 5 bases between them. CDR1 is SGHRS, CDR2 YFSETQ, per germline. The CDR3 nucleotides are TGCGCCAGCAGCTGGGAAAATGAAAAACTGTTTTTT. It yields the protein CASSWENEKLFF.

The chain carries TRBV5-1 and TRBJ1-6; 9 positions match TRBD1. J was trimmed by 5 bases and V by 3 bases; bases with no gene match: 9. The CDR3 covers 17 residues. Germline lookup yields CDR1 SGHRS and CDR2 YFSETQ. CDR3 bases: TGCGCCAGCAGCTCGGGAGGGACAGGGTTTGATAATTCACCCCTCCACTTT. The encoded protein is CASSSGGTGFDNSPLHF. Together with reference TRBV5-1 and TRBJ1-6, the CDR3 gives the full variable domain: KAGVTQTPRYLIKTRGQQVTLSCSPISGHRSVSWYQQTPGQGLQFLFEYFSETQRNKGNFPGRFSGRQFSNSRSEMNVSTLELGDSALYLCASSSGGTGFDNSPLHFGNGTRLTVT.

The chain is built from TRBV3-1 and TRBJ2-1, with D uncertain. The CDR3 is 13 residues long. Trimming shortened V by 0 bases and J by 8 bases, and 8 bases separated the two germline ends. Germline CDR1 is LGHDT and CDR2 is YNNKEL (reference sequence). CDR3: CASSQDRSHEQFF. CDR3 coding DNA: TGTGCCAGCAGCCAAGACAGATCTCATGAGCAGTTCTTC.

This clonotype was detected ten times or more. The rearrangement links TRBV12-3 or TRBV12-4 to TRBJ2-3; D is unclear. CDR3 length equals 18 residues. The V end was cut by 0 bases, the J end by 0 bases, with 16 bases between. CDR3 nucleotide sequence: TGTGCCAGCAGTTTAGCGCAGCTCGCCACTGTTAGCACAGATACGCAGTATTTT. Residues: CASSLAQLATVSTDTQYF.

The CDR3 DNA is TGTGCCACCAGTGATTGGGACACCTACGAGCAGTACTTC. As protein: CATSDWDTYEQYF. The chain carries TRBV24-1 and TRBJ2-7, with TRBD1 as a possible D gene (6 bases). Germline V gene sequence: CDR1 KGHDR, CDR2 SFDVKD. Between the trimmed V and J ends, which lost 2 bases and 2 bases, there was a span of 6 bases. The CDR3 is 13 residues long.

The sample holds a few counts of this clonotype. The V and J genes are TRBV7-9 and TRBJ2-3; the match to TRBD2 covers 13 bases. CDR1 SEHNR and CDR2 FQNEAQ come from the germline V gene (reference sequence). The CDR3 spans 16 residues. Germline trimming cut 5 bases from V and 2 bases from J; bases unmatched to any gene: 4. Here the CDR3 reads CASSRTSGRATDTQYF. CDR3 bases: TGTGCCAGCAGCCGGACTAGCGGGAGAGCCACAGATACGCAGTATTTT. Filled out from reference TRBV7-9 and TRBJ2-3, the complete variable domain reads DTGVSQNPRHKITKRGQNVTFRCDPISEHNRLYWYRQTLGQGPEFLTYFQNEAQLEKSRLLSDRFSAERPKGSFSTLEIQRTEQGDSAMYLCASSRTSGRATDTQYFGPGTRLTVL.

The CDR3 loop is CSADGGPAGAKNIQYF. The CDR3 nucleotides read TGCAGTGCAGACGGGGGGCCAGCCGGGGCCAAAAACATTCAGTACTTC. V usage is TRBV20-1 and J usage is TRBJ2-4, with a possible D match to TRBD2 (7 bases). The CDR3 contains 16 residues. Deletions cut 6 bases from V and 1 base from J, with 19 bases between. Germline CDR1 reads DFQATT; CDR2 reads SNEGSKA (reference sequence).

This clonotype was observed a handful of times. The rearrangement uses TRBV7-8 and TRBJ2-3; 10 positions match TRBD2. V dropped 2 bases and J dropped 1; count of bases not matched to a gene: 12. The CDR3 totals 19 residues. The germline V gene encodes CDR1 SGHVS and CDR2 FQNEAQ. The CDR3 nucleotides read TGTGCCAGCAGCTTACGGTGGCTTAGCGGGGGGAGTCGCACAGATACGCAGTATTTT. Translated, it gives CASSLRWLSGGSRTDTQYF.

This clonotype was observed a few times. This chain uses TRBV12-3 or TRBV12-4 with TRBJ2-3; 8 bases are a match to TRBD2. The CDR3 runs 16 residues. V shed 3 bases and J 6 bases; nucleotides not matched to a gene: 11. CDR3 loop: CASSFSSGKTQDTQYF. CDR3 sequence (DNA): TGTGCCAGCAGTTTCAGTAGCGGGAAAACACAGGATACGCAGTATTTT.

The chain uses TRBV7-8 and TRBJ1-5, with D unresolved. Per the germline V gene, CDR1 is SGHVS and CDR2 is FQNEAQ. The germline V and J ends were trimmed by 3 bases and 3 bases, with 9 bases remaining between them. This CDR3 is built from 14 residues. The CDR3 sequence: CASSLGLNNQPQHF. In nucleotides, the CDR3 is TGTGCCAGCAGCTTGGGCTTGAACAATCAGCCCCAGCATTTT.

The gene calls are TRBV7-2 and TRBJ1-3; D remains ambiguous. The CDR3 consists of 15 residues. V was clipped by 5 bases and J by 4 bases, with 15 bases between them. Germline-derived CDR1 and CDR2 are SGHTA and FQGNSA. CDR3 sequence: CASSLGGLGGNTIYF. The CDR3 DNA sequence: TGTGCCAGCAGCCTGGGAGGTCTCGGAGGAAACACCATATATTTT.